A single sample is the source of the 15 T cell receptor beta chains below, sequenced in a study of neurological immune-mediated disorders (dated 2019 in TCRdb). The receptor library was made with 5' RACE. Sequencer: Illumina HiSeq 2500. Using fastp trimming at Q25 and MiXCR clonotype assembly, TCRdb reanalyzed the public sequencing data and kept in-frame beta chains. CDR3 protein sequences are deduplicated, and each keeps its most common genes and DNA. In all, the sample holds 87,000 or so distinct CDR3 sequences, and about 3.8% of those were seen once. Around 6% of the sample is taken by the ten largest. Sequences were obtained from PBMCs. The origin of the receptors is a woman aged 18-35 years with multiple sclerosis.

The table lists this clonotype with many counts. This rearrangement joins TRBV5-1 to TRBJ2-3; 8 bases are a match to TRBD1. CDR1 and CDR2 (germline): SGHRS, YFSETQ. There are 16 residues in the CDR3. The J segment lost 4 bases and the V segment lost 1 base, leaving 8 bases of the junction unmatched. The CDR3 sequence is CASSLSGQGAADTQYF. The CDR3 nucleotides read TGCGCCAGCAGCTTGTCCGGACAGGGAGCCGCAGATACGCAGTATTTT. Complete variable domain (other parts from reference TRBV5-1 and TRBJ2-3): KAGVTQTPRYLIKTRGQQVTLSCSPISGHRSVSWYQQTPGQGLQFLFEYFSETQRNKGNFPGRFSGRQFSNSRSEMNVSTLELGDSALYLCASSLSGQGAADTQYFGPGTRLTVL.

In regard to this clonotype: This sequence may be a read error, since a much larger clone differs from it by one base. J is TRBJ1-1 and V is TRBV20-1, with D hard to call. The V gene lost 2 bases and the J gene lost 2 bases, with 12 bases spanning the gap. Looked up from germline, CDR1 is DFQATT and CDR2 is SNEGSKA (reference sequence). The CDR3 length is 14 residues. The CDR3 coding sequence is TGCAGTGCTAGATACTCAGACCTTAACACTGAAGCTTTCTTT. Its translation is CSARYSDLNTEAFF.

This clonotype was recorded many times. This chain joins TRBV12-3 or TRBV12-4 and TRBJ1-3; D is unclear. CDR3 length equals 17 residues. V gave up 2 bases and J gave up 0 bases, with 14 bases separating them. CDR3 in DNA: TGTGCCAGCAGTTTAAGCAGTAAAGGACTCTCTGGAAACACCATATATTTT. This gives the protein CASSLSSKGLSGNTIYF.

This clonotype was found many times. One junction end disagrees with the germline gene, perhaps due to a read error. CDR3 DNA: TGTGCCAGCAGTTCACAGCTCAACACTGATGCTTTCTTT. It yields the protein CASSSQLNTDAFF. V is TRBV11-3 and J is TRBJ1-1; D not resolved. Germline CDR1 is SGHNT and CDR2 is YENEEA. CDR3 length: 13 amino acids. Complete variable domain (other parts from reference TRBV11-3 and TRBJ1-1): EAGVVQSPRYKIIEKKQPVAFWCNPISGHNTLYWYLQNLGQGPELLIRYENEEAVDDSQLPKDRFSAERLKGVDSTLKIQPAELGDSAVYLCASSSQLNTDAFFGQGTRLTVV.

This clonotype was seen at least ten times. The V call is TRBV6-2 or TRBV6-3, the J call TRBJ2-5, with D maybe TRBD1 (5 bases). V lost 6 bases and J lost 5, with 22 bases in between. Per the germline V gene, CDR1 is MNHEY and CDR2 is SVGEGT. There are 16 residues in the CDR3. The CDR3 spells CASSPPWAHAGETQYF. The CDR3 DNA sequence: TGTGCCAGCAGCCCCCCGTGGGCTCACGCAGGGGAGACCCAGTACTTC.

This clonotype has at least ten counts. The chain carries TRBV5-1 and TRBJ1-4, with no clear D. Trimming shortened V by 5 bases and J by 5 bases, and 16 bases separated the two germline ends. Germline-derived CDR1 and CDR2 are SGHRS and YFSETQ. The CDR3 sequence is 15 residues long. DNA for the CDR3: TGCGCCAGCAGGTCCTCCGGGGAGTTCAATGAAAAACTGTTTTTT. Its translation is CASRSSGEFNEKLFF.

This clonotype came up many times. The chain couples TRBV12-3 or TRBV12-4 to TRBJ2-7; a possible D gene is TRBD2 (6 bases). The CDR3 totals 14 residues. V was trimmed by 2 bases and J by 4 bases, leaving 12 bases between them. The CDR3 protein is CASSLQVGGYEQYF. The CDR3 nucleotides are TGTGCCAGCAGTTTACAGGTGGGGGGATACGAGCAGTACTTC.

In this sample, this clonotype turned up many times. This chain links TRBV6-5 with TRBJ2-7; a weak D match, TRBD2 (6 bases). The CDR3 is made up of 14 amino acids. V was clipped by 2 bases and J by 4 bases, with 12 bases between them. The germline V gene encodes CDR1 MNHEY and CDR2 SVGAGI. The CDR3 reads CASSYGAGPYEQYF. In nucleotides, the CDR3 is TGTGCCAGCAGTTACGGGGCGGGACCATACGAGCAGTACTTC.

This clonotype occurred many times. This chain connects TRBV12-3 or TRBV12-4 to TRBJ1-2; no firm D call. The CDR3 has 11 amino acids. Deletions cut 4 bases from V and 6 bases from J, with 6 bases between. The DNA for the CDR3 is TGTGCCAGCAGTTCTTTGGATGGCTACACCTTC. Translated: CASSSLDGYTF.

This clonotype came up a few times. One base away lies a much larger clone, so this may be a sequencing read error. The CDR3 DNA sequence: TGTGCTAGTGGTTGGGGGTCCTATAATTCACACCTCCACTTT. Translated: CASGWGSYNSHLHF. The rearrangement joins TRBV12-5 to TRBJ1-6; tentatively, D is TRBD1 (5 bases). This CDR3 is 14 amino acids long. Germline CDR1 reads LGHNT; CDR2 reads FRNRAP.

This clonotype was recorded many times. The V gene is TRBV5-1, the J gene TRBJ2-3, with TRBD1 matching over 10 bases. The CDR3 sequence is 16 residues long. V lost 3 bases, J lost 5 bases, and 9 bases stayed unmatched. CDR1 and CDR2 from the germline V gene are SGHRS and YFSETQ. The CDR3 bases are TGCGCCAGCAGCTACTTCGGACAGGGGGTTGGAGATACGCAGTATTTT. The encoded protein is CASSYFGQGVGDTQYF.

The table lists this clonotype with many counts. The V and J genes are TRBV12-3 or TRBV12-4 and TRBJ2-5; no clear D gene. This CDR3 has 11 amino acids. The V end lost 5 bases, the J end lost 1 base, and 2 bases lay between the germline ends. The CDR3 DNA reads TGTGCCAGCAGTCGCCAAGAGACCCAGTACTTC. It encodes CASSRQETQYF.

This clonotype was seen at least ten times. The chain combines TRBV5-1 with TRBJ2-5; D possibly matches TRBD1 or TRBD2 (6 bases each). Germline CDR1 SGHRS, CDR2 YFSETQ. V was pared by 0 bases and J by 4 bases, with 10 bases between. The CDR3 is 14 residues long. CDR3 sequence: CASSLGGAAETQYF. The CDR3 bases are TGCGCCAGCAGCTTGGGGGGGGCAGCAGAGACCCAGTACTTC.

This clonotype was detected many times. The V and J genes are TRBV5-6 and TRBJ2-7, with 10 bases that match TRBD1. After removal of 0 bases from V and 2 bases from J, the junction contained 2 bases not matched to a gene. Germline CDR1 reads SGHDT; CDR2 reads YYEEEE. CDR3 length equals 15 residues. The CDR3 loop reads CASSLAGTGAYEQYF. The DNA for the CDR3 is TGTGCCAGCAGCTTGGCCGGGACAGGGGCCTACGAGCAGTACTTC.

In this sample, this clonotype turned up many times. This sequence joins TRBV27 and TRBJ2-2; no clear D gene. The CDR3 runs to 13 residues. V was cut by 7 bases and J by 4 bases, with 10 bases left in between. Per germline, CDR1 MNHEY and CDR2 SMNVEV (reference sequence). CDR3 sequence: CASMGWSTGELFF. The DNA for the CDR3 is TGTGCCAGCATGGGTTGGAGCACCGGGGAGCTGTTTTTT.